The present T cell receptor beta chain was sequenced within a study of cytomegalovirus exposure and HLA in healthy donors (TCRdb year 2017). Context from the whole study: In an earlier analysis of 587 of the donors, around 300 Gb of sequence data and 90 million to 120 million unique TCR beta sequences from 180 million or so T cells were reported. Roughly 300 gigabases of sequencing data and 91 million or so unique TCR sequences made up an early release that covered nearly 650 HLA-typed donors. Of the 300 to 500 genotyped donors, less than 90% were placed in the genetic ancestry cluster associated with self-reported Caucasian donors. The aim of the study was to test whether cataloging public T cell receptors could identify signatures of past pathogen exposure. The study used immunosequencing to profile the T cell repertoires of more than 650 subjects and linked those repertoires to cytomegalovirus serostatus. A separate validation cohort of 100 to 150 different subjects was used in addition to the roughly 670-subject first cohort. High-throughput TCR immunosequencing, statistical association of individual TCRs with disease status, and machine learning were combined to predict cytomegalovirus infection status. In a later analysis, previously published TCR beta repertoires from more than 500 donors were re-analyzed and high-resolution HLA genotyping was added so that TCR occurrence patterns could be studied. Rather than drawing on any new phenotypic data, the later analysis identified candidate immune exposures from TCR beta sequences and the way those sequences occurred across donors. In an earlier analysis of over 550 of the donors, high-throughput TCR beta sequencing was used to judge whether each TCR beta V gene segment behaved as functional or pseudogenic. Donor age, sex, ethnicity and CMV serostatus were compiled alongside the repertoire data. In a later genetic analysis, genome-wide SNP genotypes for about 55% of the roughly 670 donors were used, and that subset was treated as a discovery cohort. All discovery cohort repertoires had been generated on a single sequencing platform. HLA typing covered class I and class II loci at four-digit resolution. Typing coverage differed by locus: A, B, C, DRB1 and DQB1 were typed in roughly 629-640 donors, DQA1 in 500 to 550, DPA1 in around 610, and DPB1 in just under 480. Four to six DR-DQ haplotypes were handled as single units for association and clustering because linkage in the cohort was strong. On average, 235,054 unique TCR beta nucleotide sequences were sequenced per donor among roughly 430 genotyped donors of the cohort, with about 19% of those sequences being non-productive.

Turning to this clone: The target of this receptor is not known. No base quality values were provided; no much bigger clone lies one nucleotide off.

In total, 600 or so healthy bone marrow donors made up the cohort. All cohort members were sampled while nominally healthy, although unrecorded immune exposures were likely present. The donor was CMV seropositive and was included in the group of 250 to 300 seropositive cohort members. A peripheral blood sample was provided by each donor, and peripheral blood mononuclear cells were used for TCR beta sequencing. Genomic DNA was extracted from the blood cell samples with the Qiagen DNeasy Blood Extraction Kit. Libraries were constructed by the immunoSEQ multiplex PCR assay. A mixture of 60 forward primers for TCR Vbeta segments and 13 reverse primers for TCR Jbeta segments was used in the multiplex PCR. A multiplex PCR assay on genomic DNA amplified the CDR3 region of rearranged TCR beta genes. On the Illumina HiSeq System, the amplified TCR beta libraries were sequenced as 87-base-pair reads. As for the original processing: Across the 670 or so repertoires, a later analysis counted some 81 million unique TCR beta chains, around 10 million of which were shared by at least two donors. Raw reads were error-corrected and collapsed into unique sequences by a nearest-neighbor algorithm in which closely related sequences were merged to remove PCR and sequencing errors. To assign V, D and J gene segments, CDR3 sequences were aligned to IMGT reference sequences. For a sequence to be retained, at least a six-nucleotide match to both a V gene segment and a J gene segment was required. Rearrangements were classified as productive when the CDR3 lacked stop codons and remained in frame with V and J, and all other rearrangements were classified as non-productive. CDR3 was defined by IMGT convention, running from the second conserved V-encoded cysteine to the conserved J-encoded phenylalanine. Sequences without an unambiguous match to a single V gene segment were excluded from the earlier analysis of about 630 of the donors. In an earlier analysis of about 590 of the donors, a V segment was called functional when productive rearrangements were above 56.7%, and segregating when the standard deviation between donors exceeded 5%. A statistical classification framework was built for diagnosing cytomegalovirus status from the catalog of TCR beta chain sequences. V and J gene assignment, in a later analysis, came from comparing TCR nucleotide sequences with IMGT/GENE-DB human TR gene sequences. Using the TCRdist pipeline, a later analysis assigned CDR3 sequences along with most-parsimonious VDJ recombination scenarios. A later analysis defined each TCR beta chain by its CDR3 amino acid sequence plus V-gene family, and excluded reads lacking a unique V-gene family. A later analysis removed several hundred highly shared, low-generation-probability nucleotide sequences to deal with suspected cross-contamination and a sequencing artifact. In a later analysis, a clonal expansion index was calculated for each public chain from normalized within-repertoire ranks of inferred template counts. In a later analysis, generation probabilities were computed with a VDJ recombination model fitted to out-of-frame rearrangements, and the resulting probabilities were checked against IGoR. Hypergeometric tests were used in a later analysis to score TCR-TCR, TCR-HLA and TCR-CMV co-occurrence, with a repertoire-size bias correction applied to the TCR pairs. False discovery rates were estimated in a later analysis by permuting HLA or CMV assignments 20 times. In a later analysis, co-occurring TCRs were grouped using DBSCAN, with TCRdist sequence similarity added in when clustering inside HLA-allele-positive subsets. Co-occurrence clustering excluded repertoires with fewer than 30,000 or more than 120,000 public chains, plus five with anomalous nucleotide sharing. Held by TCRdb, this immuneACCESS table contains in-frame sequences only and omits some clones. Under half of the omission traces to an unresolved V gene where checked; the cause of the rest is unknown. V, J and clone size were drawn from that table, and D and trimming were deduced from the DNA. This sample lists approximately 190,000 clones; approximately 85% were detected once. The top ten clones comprise 6.5% of the sample.

The full study reports these points: According to a later analysis, TCR association rates differed among HLA loci, with DRB1 alleles showing the most associated TCRs and HLA-C alleles showing the fewest. About 15 rarely observed V segments, including chromosome 9 orphons, were excluded from the earlier analysis of just under 600 of the donors because counts were too low. In an earlier analysis of 500 to 650 of the donors, most TCR beta V segments appeared in productive rearrangements about 90% or about 30% of the time, broadly matching IMGT annotations. A further reported finding was that TCR beta sequences accurately predicted the HLA-A and HLA-B alleles for most subjects in the first cohort. In vitro tests confirmed that a few of the cytomegalovirus-associated TCR beta chains recognize cytomegalovirus antigens. A later analysis associated 16,951 TCR beta sequences with specific HLA alleles at a false discovery rate of 0.05. Because HLA typing was missing for some donors at each locus, association tests included only the typed subset. While some public TCRs were present in many individuals, most TCR sequences turned up only very rarely across donors. A cluster of highly shared sequence variants was judged likely to represent a technical artifact of the sequencing pipeline. Correlated functional status among segregating V segments might be attributable to linkage disequilibrium, but an unknown experimental factor could not be ruled out. Some IMGT-functional V segments, including TRBV6-2 and TRBV6-3, could not be told apart with the 87-base-pair reads, so those segments were excluded. In both the original and validation cohorts, the classifier was reported to diagnose cytomegalovirus status with high specificity and sensitivity. When HLA alleles, especially DR and DQ, strongly co-occurred, TCR associations were difficult to assign to individual alleles. CMV serostatus was the only immune exposure information available for the cohort. In a later analysis, HLA-associated TCR beta chains showed more clonal expansion and lower generation probabilities than non-associated chains that were equally common. A later genetic analysis associated a missense DCLRE1C variant with V-gene and J-gene trimming of TCR beta chains, and an independent cohort replicated the association. According to a later analysis, most CMV-associated TCR beta chains appeared to be HLA-restricted, and the HLA associations seemed to be driven largely by CMV exposure. In a later analysis, several top co-occurrence clusters were reported to appear linked to parvovirus B19, influenza, CMV and Epstein-Barr virus. The authors suggested that the approach could potentially be generalized to other disease states and immunological phenotypes. The study gave a list of some 150 TCR beta chains associated with cytomegalovirus. In a later genetic analysis, fewer N-insertions in productive TCRs were reported among donors in an Asian-associated ancestry cluster than the 666-donor mean. Roughly uniform sequencing depth across donors was assumed in presence/absence analyses, although this assumption may not hold. In this cohort, only TCR beta chains were sequenced, and detectable features were limited by the absence of alpha or paired-chain data.

The germline V gene gives CDR1 as SGHTA and CDR2 as FQGNSA. V has 5 bases trimmed and J has 9 bases trimmed; junction bases matching no gene number 5. The CDR3 contains 15 residues, cysteine and phenylalanine counted. Only the CDR3 region is kept as DNA, spanning 45 bases read in frame from base 1. Recombination connected TRBV7-2 to TRBJ1-6; TRBD1 agrees with 12 junctional bases. Sequencing used PBMCs. The TCR was taken from a woman aged 45-65 years in good health and CMV-seropositive. The DNA sequence follows: TGTGCCAGCAGCCGAGGGACAGGGGGCTTTTCACCCCTCCACTTT. The resulting protein is CASSRGTGGFSPLHF.